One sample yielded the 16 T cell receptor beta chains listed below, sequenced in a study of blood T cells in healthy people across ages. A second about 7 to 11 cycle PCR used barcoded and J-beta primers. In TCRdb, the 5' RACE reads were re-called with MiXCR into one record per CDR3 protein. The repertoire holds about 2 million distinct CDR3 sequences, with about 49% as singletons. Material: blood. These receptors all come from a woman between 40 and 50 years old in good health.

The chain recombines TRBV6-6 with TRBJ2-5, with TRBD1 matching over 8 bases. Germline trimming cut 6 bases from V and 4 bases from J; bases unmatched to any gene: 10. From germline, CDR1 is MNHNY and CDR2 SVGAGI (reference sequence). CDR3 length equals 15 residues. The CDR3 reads CASSPPTGGTETQYF. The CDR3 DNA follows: TGTGCCAGCAGCCCTCCTACAGGGGGGACAGAGACCCAGTACTTC.

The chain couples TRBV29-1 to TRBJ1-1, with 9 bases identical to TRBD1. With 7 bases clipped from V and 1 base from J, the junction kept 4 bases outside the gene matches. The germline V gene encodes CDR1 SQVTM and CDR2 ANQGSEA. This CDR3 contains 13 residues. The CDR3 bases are TGCAGCGCTGACAGGGGGACGAACACTGAAGCTTTCTTT. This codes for CSADRGTNTEAFF.

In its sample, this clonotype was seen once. The CDR3 sequence: CASGRWGRRETQYF. The DNA for the CDR3 is TGCGCCAGCGGGCGTTGGGGGCGCCGGGAGACCCAGTACTTC. V is TRBV4-3 and J is TRBJ2-5, with D possibly matching TRBD1 (6 bases). Germline CDR1 is LGHNA and CDR2 is YSLEER. There are 14 residues in the CDR3. Between the trimmed V and J ends, which lost 8 bases and 5 bases, there was a span of 18 bases.

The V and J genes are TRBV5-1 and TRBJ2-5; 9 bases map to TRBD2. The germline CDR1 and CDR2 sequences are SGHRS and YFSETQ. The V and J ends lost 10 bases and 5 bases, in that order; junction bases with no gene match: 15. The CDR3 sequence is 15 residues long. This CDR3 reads CAGILAGQKAETQYF. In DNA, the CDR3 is TGCGCCGGCATCCTAGCGGGGCAGAAGGCGGAGACCCAGTACTTC.

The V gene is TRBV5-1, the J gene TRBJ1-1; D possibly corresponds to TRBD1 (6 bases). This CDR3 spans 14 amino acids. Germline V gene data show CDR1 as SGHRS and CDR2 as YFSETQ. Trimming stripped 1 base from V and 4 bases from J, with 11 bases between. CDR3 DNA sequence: TGCGCCAGCAGCTTGAACGACAGGCTCACTGAAGCTTTCTTT. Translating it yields CASSLNDRLTEAFF.

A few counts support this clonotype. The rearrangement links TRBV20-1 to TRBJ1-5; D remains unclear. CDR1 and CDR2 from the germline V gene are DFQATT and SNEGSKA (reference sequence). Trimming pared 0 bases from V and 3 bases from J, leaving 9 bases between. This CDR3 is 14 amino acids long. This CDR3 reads CSARDLTDNQPQHF. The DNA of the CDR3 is TGCAGTGCTAGAGATCTAACAGACAATCAGCCCCAGCATTTT.

The CDR3 region is CASSPLASGETQYF. The CDR3 DNA reads TGTGCCAGCAGTCCCCTGGCCTCGGGGGAGACCCAGTACTTC. The chain carries TRBV27 and TRBJ2-5; possible D gene TRBD2, 5 bases. The CDR3 has 14 residues. Germline assignment: CDR1 MNHEY and CDR2 SMNVEV (reference sequence). V was cut by 5 bases and J by 5 bases, with 15 bases left in between.

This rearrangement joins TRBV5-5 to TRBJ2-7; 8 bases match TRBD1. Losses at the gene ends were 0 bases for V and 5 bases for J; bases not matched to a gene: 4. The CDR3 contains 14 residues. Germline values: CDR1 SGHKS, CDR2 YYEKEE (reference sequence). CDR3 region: CASSLVTGVHEQYF. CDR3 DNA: TGTGCCAGCAGCTTGGTGACAGGGGTCCACGAGCAGTACTTC.

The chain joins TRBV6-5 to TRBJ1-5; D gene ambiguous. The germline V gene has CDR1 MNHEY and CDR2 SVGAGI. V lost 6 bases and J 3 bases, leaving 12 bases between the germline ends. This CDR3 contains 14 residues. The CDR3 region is CASRTSGNNQPQHF. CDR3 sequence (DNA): TGTGCCAGCAGGACGTCGGGGAACAATCAGCCCCAGCATTTT.

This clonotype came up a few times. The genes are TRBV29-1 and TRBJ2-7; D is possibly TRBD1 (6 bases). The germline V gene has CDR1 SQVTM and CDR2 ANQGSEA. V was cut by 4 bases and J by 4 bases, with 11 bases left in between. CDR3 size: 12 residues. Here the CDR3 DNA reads TGCAGCGTTGGGCAGGGGAAGTACGAGCAGTACTTC. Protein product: CSVGQGKYEQYF.

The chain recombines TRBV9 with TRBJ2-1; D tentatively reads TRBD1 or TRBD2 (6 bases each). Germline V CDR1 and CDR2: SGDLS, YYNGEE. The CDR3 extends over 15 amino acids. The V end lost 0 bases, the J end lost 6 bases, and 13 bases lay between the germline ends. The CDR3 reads CASSVEPGAVNEQFF. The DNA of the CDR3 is TGTGCCAGCAGCGTAGAACCGGGGGCCGTCAATGAGCAGTTCTTC.

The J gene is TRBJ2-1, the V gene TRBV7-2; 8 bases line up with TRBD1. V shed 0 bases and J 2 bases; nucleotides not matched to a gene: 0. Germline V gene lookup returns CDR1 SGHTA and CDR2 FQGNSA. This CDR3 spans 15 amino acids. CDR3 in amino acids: CASSLADRAYNEQFF. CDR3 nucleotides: TGTGCCAGCAGCTTAGCGGACAGGGCCTACAATGAGCAGTTCTTC.

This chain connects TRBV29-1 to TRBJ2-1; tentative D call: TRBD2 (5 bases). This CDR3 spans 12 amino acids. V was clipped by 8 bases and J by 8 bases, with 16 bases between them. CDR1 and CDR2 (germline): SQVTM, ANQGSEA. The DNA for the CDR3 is TGCAGCCGAGGTGAGGGATGGGATGAGCAGTTCTTC. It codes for CSRGEGWDEQFF.

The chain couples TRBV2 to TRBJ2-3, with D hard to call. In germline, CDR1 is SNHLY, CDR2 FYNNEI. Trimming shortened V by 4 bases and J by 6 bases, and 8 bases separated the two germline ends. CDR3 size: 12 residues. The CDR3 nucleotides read TGTGCCAGCAGTGTTCATGTGGATACGCAGTATTTT. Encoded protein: CASSVHVDTQYF.

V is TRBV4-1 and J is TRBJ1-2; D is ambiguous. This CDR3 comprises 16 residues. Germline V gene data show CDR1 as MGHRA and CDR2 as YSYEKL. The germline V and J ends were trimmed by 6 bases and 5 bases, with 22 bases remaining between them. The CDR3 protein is CASSLLTAARDYGYTF. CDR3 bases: TGCGCCAGCAGTCTACTAACCGCCGCGCGGGATTATGGCTACACCTTC.

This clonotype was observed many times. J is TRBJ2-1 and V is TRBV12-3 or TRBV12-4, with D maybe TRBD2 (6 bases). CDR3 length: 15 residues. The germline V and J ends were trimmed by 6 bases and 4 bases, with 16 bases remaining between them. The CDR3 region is CASSTGLGFYNEQFF. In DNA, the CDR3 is TGTGCCAGCAGCACGGGACTGGGCTTTTACAATGAGCAGTTCTTC.